The 30 T cell receptor beta chains presented below share a single source sample, sequenced in a study of early T cells in non-severe SARS-CoV-2 infection. A single record per CDR3 protein comes from TCRdb applying MiXCR to the 5' RACE reads. The sample records approximately 70,000 distinct CDR3 sequences, approximately 12% being singletons. What was sequenced was whole blood. The receptors come from an adult who was a healthcare worker with PCR-confirmed SARS-CoV-2 infection or an uninfected control (not recorded which).

This clonotype appeared many times. This chain links TRBV15 with TRBJ2-1; weak D call: TRBD1 (5 bases). Germline V gene sequence: CDR1 LNHNV, CDR2 YYDKDF (reference sequence). The CDR3 has 14 amino acids. V was shortened by 5 bases and J by 9 bases, with 17 bases between the two germline ends. This CDR3 reads CATSFGAGIGEQFF. CDR3 sequence (DNA): TGTGCCACCAGCTTTGGGGCAGGCATCGGTGAGCAGTTCTTC.

On this clonotype: A read error may explain this, as a much larger clone is one base away. The chain is built from TRBV29-1 and TRBJ2-7, with 7 positions matching TRBD1. Germline assignment: CDR1 SQVTM and CDR2 ANQGSEA. There are 12 residues in the CDR3. With V trimmed by 4 bases and J by 3 bases, 3 bases remained unmatched. CDR3 sequence (DNA): TGCAGCGTTGGGGACAGCTACTACGAGCAGTACTTC. This gives the protein CSVGDSYYEQYF.

Only a few counts were recorded for this clonotype. The CDR3 here is CATWEGENEQYF. The CDR3 nucleotides read TGTGCCACCTGGGAGGGGGAGAACGAGCAGTACTTC. V is TRBV7-9 and J is TRBJ2-7; possible D gene TRBD2, 7 bases. Germline CDR1 is SEHNR and CDR2 is FQNEAQ (reference sequence). This CDR3 has 12 amino acids. Trimming took 10 bases from V and 5 from J, leaving 15 bases between them.

This clonotype showed up many times. The chain recombines TRBV29-1 with TRBJ2-7; 9 bases line up with TRBD1. The ends lost 7 bases at V and 5 bases at J; junction bases unmatched: 9. The V gene's germline CDR1 is SQVTM and CDR2 ANQGSEA. The CDR3 totals 13 residues. CDR3 bases: TGCAGCGGCGGGACAGGGACTGGGAACGAGCAGTACTTC. The encoded protein is CSGGTGTGNEQYF.

This chain joins TRBV10-3 and TRBJ2-5; maybe TRBD1 (5 bases). V was shortened by 3 bases and J by 2 bases, with 10 bases between the two germline ends. This CDR3 is 14 amino acids long. Germline lookup yields CDR1 ENHRY and CDR2 SYGVKD. This CDR3 is CAISESTAQETQYF. CDR3 DNA: TGTGCCATCAGTGAATCGACAGCACAAGAGACCCAGTACTTC.

This clonotype was counted between two and nine times. V gene TRBV6-2 or TRBV6-3 combines with J gene TRBJ2-1, with 11 bases that match TRBD1. With V trimmed by 2 bases and J by 7 bases, 4 bases remained unmatched. The CDR3 covers 15 residues. Germline lookup yields CDR1 MNHEY and CDR2 SVGEGT. Here the CDR3 reads CASSYGTGGKNEQFF. DNA for the CDR3: TGTGCCAGCAGTTACGGGACAGGGGGGAAAAATGAGCAGTTCTTC.

This clonotype appeared a few times. V and J are TRBV4-1 and TRBJ1-4, with a weak D call TRBD1 (6 bases). Germline loops: CDR1 MGHRA, CDR2 YSYEKL. V lost 3 bases and J 5 bases, leaving 13 bases between the germline ends. This CDR3 contains 15 residues. The CDR3 is CASSHADRKNEKLFF. CDR3 nucleotide sequence: TGCGCCAGCAGCCATGCTGACAGGAAAAATGAAAAACTGTTTTTT.

This clonotype showed up many times. Written as DNA, the CDR3 is TGTGCCAGCTCACCCGAGGACAGGGGGGTAACGAATCAGCCCCAGCATTTT. It codes for CASSPEDRGVTNQPQHF. The rearrangement links TRBV18 to TRBJ1-5; 10 bases map to TRBD1. Germline lookup yields CDR1 KGHSH and CDR2 LQKENI. Trimming at V came to 3 bases and at J to 4 bases, leaving 9 bases not matched to a gene. The CDR3 covers 17 residues.

A few counts support this clonotype. V and J are TRBV5-5 and TRBJ2-7; 10 bases align to TRBD1. The CDR3 has 14 amino acids. J gave up 4 bases and V 0 bases, and 1 base lay outside the gene matches. The germline gives CDR1 SGHKS, CDR2 YYEKEE (reference sequence). The CDR3 reads CASSLGQGAYEQYF. CDR3 nucleotides: TGTGCCAGCAGCTTGGGACAGGGGGCGTACGAGCAGTACTTC.

This clonotype was counted ten times or more. This sequence joins TRBV20-1 and TRBJ2-3; 10 positions agree with TRBD2. This CDR3 region has 14 residues. Germline trimming cut 5 bases from V and 2 bases from J; bases unmatched to any gene: 4. Germline values: CDR1 DFQATT, CDR2 SNEGSKA (reference sequence). For the CDR3, the DNA is TGCAGTGCTCTAGCGGGAGTGTTCACAGATACGCAGTATTTT. As protein: CSALAGVFTDTQYF.

This clonotype was detected ten times or more. The genes are TRBV6-6 and TRBJ1-1; D might be TRBD1 (5 bases). The V end was cut by 7 bases, the J end by 0 bases, with 12 bases between. Germline V lookup: CDR1 MNHNY, CDR2 SVGAGI (reference sequence). The CDR3 is made up of 14 amino acids. The CDR3 sequence is CASTFGTVNTEAFF. CDR3 DNA: TGTGCCAGCACCTTCGGGACGGTGAACACTGAAGCTTTCTTT.

The CDR3, as DNA: TGTGCCAGCAGCCAAGAGAGAAGGGCTACCTATGGCTACACCTTC. Translating gives CASSQERRATYGYTF. The V gene is TRBV3-1, the J gene TRBJ1-2, with D uncertain. CDR3 length equals 15 residues. Trimming stripped 0 bases from V and 4 bases from J, with 12 bases between. The germline V gene has CDR1 LGHDT and CDR2 YNNKEL (reference sequence).

This clonotype was seen only a few times. The V gene is TRBV18, the J gene TRBJ2-3, with D uncertain. CDR3 length: 12 amino acids. From germline, CDR1 is KGHSH and CDR2 LQKENI. V lost 4 bases, J lost 2 bases, and 4 bases lay in between. Here the CDR3 reads CASSRITDTQYF. For the CDR3, the DNA is TGTGCCAGCTCACGAATCACAGATACGCAGTATTTT.

This clonotype was counted between two and nine times. The genes are TRBV7-9 and TRBJ1-5; unclear D gene. V dropped 3 bases and J dropped 6 bases, with 27 bases sitting between them. This CDR3 spans 19 amino acids. The germline V gene has CDR1 SEHNR and CDR2 FQNEAQ (reference sequence). The CDR3 region is CASSFGSSPAGPQGQPQHF. The CDR3 DNA reads as TGTGCCAGCAGCTTTGGTTCGTCGCCTGCTGGGCCCCAAGGTCAGCCCCAGCATTTT.

This clonotype was counted at least ten times. The rearrangement links TRBV19 to TRBJ1-5, with D maybe TRBD1 (5 bases). Germline CDR1 is LNHDA and CDR2 is SQIVND (reference sequence). This CDR3 comprises 16 residues. V was pared by 4 bases and J by 8 bases, with 21 bases between. The CDR3 spells CASSKLGTGPKKPQHF. CDR3 sequence (DNA): TGTGCCAGTAGTAAGTTAGGGACCGGCCCGAAGAAGCCCCAGCATTTT.

The sample holds a few counts of this clonotype. J is TRBJ2-7 and V is TRBV25-1; TRBD1 matches 10 bases. This CDR3 contains 15 residues. Trimming removed 3 bases from V and 2 bases from J; junction bases left unmatched: 4. Per germline, CDR1 MGHDK and CDR2 SYGVNS. The CDR3 region has the DNA TGTGCCAGCAGTGAGGGACAGGGGTTGGCCTACGAGCAGTACTTC. It specifies CASSEGQGLAYEQYF.

This clonotype has only a few counts. The chain uses TRBV18 and TRBJ1-3, with D perhaps TRBD1 (6 bases). The germline CDR1 and CDR2 sequences are KGHSH and LQKENI. The CDR3 is made up of 16 amino acids. V dropped 3 bases and J dropped 0 bases, with 12 bases sitting between them. CDR3 nucleotides: TGTGCCAGCTCACCGGACAGAGCTGCCTCTGGAAACACCATATATTTT. Translation: CASSPDRAASGNTIYF.

The chain combines TRBV12-3 or TRBV12-4 with TRBJ1-1, with TRBD1 matching 7 bases. J lost 3 bases, V lost 2 bases, and 6 bases had no gene match. The CDR3 is 15 residues long. The CDR3 spells CASSLLDRRHTEAFF. In DNA, the CDR3 is TGTGCCAGCAGTTTACTGGACAGGCGCCACACTGAAGCTTTCTTT.

This clonotype was observed at least ten times. V gene TRBV7-9 combines with J gene TRBJ2-5; D possibly corresponds to TRBD1 (7 bases). CDR1 SEHNR and CDR2 FQNEAQ come from the germline V gene (reference sequence). This CDR3 has 14 residues. The V end lost 4 bases, the J end lost 4 bases, and 13 bases lay between the germline ends. The CDR3 loop reads CASSYAGGRETQYF. CDR3 bases: TGTGCCAGCAGCTACGCAGGGGGGAGAGAGACCCAGTACTTC.

This clonotype appeared a few times. The chain carries TRBV12-3 or TRBV12-4 and TRBJ2-1, with 10 nucleotides matching TRBD2. The CDR3 totals 14 residues. Trimming removed 6 bases from V and 9 bases from J; junction bases left unmatched: 8. The CDR3 spells CASRASGSLTEQFF. The CDR3 DNA reads TGTGCCAGCAGGGCTAGCGGGAGTCTCACTGAGCAGTTCTTC.

This clonotype occurred many times. The chain joins TRBV5-5 to TRBJ2-7, with a weak D call TRBD2 (5 bases). Germline-derived CDR1 and CDR2 are SGHKS and YYEKEE (reference sequence). CDR3 length equals 15 residues. Trimming cost V 3 bases and J 5 bases, with 18 bases left between them. CDR3 nucleotide sequence: TGTGCCAGCAGCTCTGGGGTTCGAGGGCTCCACGAGCAGTACTTC. Amino acid sequence: CASSSGVRGLHEQYF.

The rearrangement links TRBV20-1 to TRBJ1-5; unclear D gene. This CDR3 has 13 amino acids. With 1 base removed from V and 4 bases from J, the gap between germline ends came to 8 bases. Germline loops: CDR1 DFQATT, CDR2 SNEGSKA (reference sequence). CDR3 bases: TGCAGTGCTAGAGGCCAGTGGAATCAGCCCCAGCATTTT. Translation: CSARGQWNQPQHF.

This CDR3 reads CASSSPAGQGRTGELFF. The CDR3 DNA is TGTGCCAGCAGCTCACCGGCGGGACAGGGGAGGACCGGGGAGCTGTTTTTT. The chain links TRBV7-9 to TRBJ2-2; 10 bases align to TRBD1. The CDR3 length is 17 residues. J gave up 5 bases and V 4 bases, and 10 bases lay outside the gene matches. The germline CDR1 and CDR2 sequences are SEHNR and FQNEAQ (reference sequence).

At least ten counts were recorded for this clonotype. The chain has TRBV15 and TRBJ2-5; the match to TRBD2 covers 7 bases. Trimming took 0 bases from V and 4 from J; bases not matched to a gene: 5. The CDR3 sequence is 15 residues long. From germline, CDR1 is LNHNV and CDR2 YYDKDF (reference sequence). CDR3 sequence (DNA): TGTGCCACCAGCAGAGATGGCGCTAGCGGAGAGACCCAGTACTTC. This translates into CATSRDGASGETQYF. Full variable domain (remainder filled in from reference TRBV15 and TRBJ2-5): DAMVIQNPRYQVTQFGKPVTLSCSQTLNHNVMYWYQQKSSQAPKLLFHYYDKDFNNEADTPDNFQSRRPNTSFCFLDIRSPGLGDTAMYLCATSRDGASGETQYFGPGTRLLVL.

This clonotype occurred many times. CDR3 DNA sequence: TGTGCCAGCAGCTCCCCCCCCTCAGATACGCAGTATTTT. Its protein product is CASSSPPSDTQYF. The genes are TRBV7-3 and TRBJ2-3; no clear D gene. The V gene lost 4 bases and the J gene lost 4 bases, with 9 bases spanning the gap. CDR1 is SGHTA, CDR2 FQGTGA, per germline. This CDR3 is built from 13 residues.

This clonotype was counted ten times or more. J is TRBJ2-7 and V is TRBV20-1, with TRBD2 identical over 7 bases. With 7 bases clipped from V and 2 bases from J, the junction kept 8 bases outside the gene matches. The germline gives CDR1 DFQATT, CDR2 SNEGSKA (reference sequence). The CDR3 is 13 residues long. This CDR3 is CSVRGRSTYEQYF. CDR3 coding DNA: TGCAGTGTGCGCGGGAGATCGACCTACGAGCAGTACTTC.

This clonotype was counted ten times or more. CDR3 bases: TGTGCCAGCGCTGGGACAGGCGACTACAATGAGCAGTTCTTC. It translates to CASAGTGDYNEQFF. This rearrangement joins TRBV4-2 to TRBJ2-1; 8 bases align to TRBD1. Germline V gene lookup returns CDR1 LGHNA and CDR2 YNFKEQ. J lost 3 bases, V lost 8 bases, and 6 bases had no gene match. The CDR3 loop spans 14 amino acids.

The gene calls are TRBV20-1 and TRBJ2-5; 8 positions match TRBD2. The end of the DNA is better explained by TRBJ2-1, so the J call may be wrong. This CDR3 is 9 amino acids long. CDR1 and CDR2 (germline): DFQATT, SNEGSKA (reference sequence). The CDR3 protein is CRRGETQFF. Here the CDR3 DNA reads TGCAGGCGGGGGGAGACCCAGTTCTTC.

There are many counts of this clonotype. This chain uses TRBV19 with TRBJ2-2; D perhaps matches TRBD2 (5 bases). This CDR3 has 15 amino acids. V gave up 7 bases and J gave up 7 bases, with 19 bases separating them. CDR1 is LNHDA, CDR2 SQIVND, per germline (reference sequence). CDR3 coding DNA: TGTGCCAGTACCCCCCGGGCACTAGGTGGCGGGGAGCTGTTTTTT. Encoded protein: CASTPRALGGGELFF.

This chain links TRBV7-9 with TRBJ1-6; D unclear. This CDR3 has 12 residues. Trimming removed 3 bases from V and 10 bases from J, with 7 bases in between. Germline values: CDR1 SEHNR, CDR2 FQNEAQ (reference sequence). Written as DNA, the CDR3 is TGTGCCAGCAGCTTTGGGGAATCACCCCTCCACTTT. Translation: CASSFGESPLHF. The full variable domain, in which reference TRBV7-9 and TRBJ1-6 provide the parts outside the CDR3, is DTGVSQNPRHKITKRGQNVTFRCDPISEHNRLYWYRQTLGQGPEFLTYFQNEAQLEKSRLLSDRFSAERPKGSFSTLEIQRTEQGDSAMYLCASSFGESPLHFGNGTRLTVT.